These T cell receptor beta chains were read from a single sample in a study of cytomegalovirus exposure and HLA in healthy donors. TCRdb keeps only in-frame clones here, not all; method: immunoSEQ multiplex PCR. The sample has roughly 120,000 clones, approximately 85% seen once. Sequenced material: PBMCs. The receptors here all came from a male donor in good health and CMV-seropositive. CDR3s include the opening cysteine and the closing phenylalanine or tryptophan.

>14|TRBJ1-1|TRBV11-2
CASSPFGTAIEAFF
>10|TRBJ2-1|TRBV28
CASSRNEQFF
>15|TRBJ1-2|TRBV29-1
CSVEGTTTGVAGYTF
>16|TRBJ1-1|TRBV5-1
CASSLVAAPLNTEAFF
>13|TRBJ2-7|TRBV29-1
CSALGQGLYEQYF
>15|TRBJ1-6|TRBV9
CASSVATRDNSPLHF
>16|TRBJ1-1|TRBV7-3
CASSLNGVTGVAEAFF
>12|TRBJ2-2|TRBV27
CASSLSTGELFF
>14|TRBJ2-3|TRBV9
CASSLTLRVDTQYF
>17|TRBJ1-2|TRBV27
CASSFIMQGAGSYGYTF